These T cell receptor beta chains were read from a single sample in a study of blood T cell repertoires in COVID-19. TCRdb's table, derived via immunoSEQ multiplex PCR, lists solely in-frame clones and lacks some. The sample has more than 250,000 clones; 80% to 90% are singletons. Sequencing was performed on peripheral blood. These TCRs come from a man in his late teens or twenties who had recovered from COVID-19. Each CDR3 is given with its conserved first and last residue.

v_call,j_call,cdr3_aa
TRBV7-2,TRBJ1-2,CASSLSRTENYGYTF
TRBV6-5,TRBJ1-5,CASSSGQGYQPQHF
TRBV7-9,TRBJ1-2,CASSPNRVGYTF
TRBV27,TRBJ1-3,CASSAGVEGNTIYF
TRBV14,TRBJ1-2,CASSPRTRDGYTF
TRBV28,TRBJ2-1,CASRQPGLHYNEQFF
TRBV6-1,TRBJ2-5,CASSEWYRETQETQYF
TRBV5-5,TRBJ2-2,CASSLPLTGTVNTGELFF
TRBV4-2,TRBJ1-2,CASSQEARQGPYGYTF
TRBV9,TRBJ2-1,CASSVVASGRGNEQFF
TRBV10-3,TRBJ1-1,CAIRPTGNTEAFF
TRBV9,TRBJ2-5,CASSVENTQETQYF
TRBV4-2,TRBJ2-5,CASSQAGFQETQYF
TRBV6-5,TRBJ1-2,CASSYSWAGTNYGYTF
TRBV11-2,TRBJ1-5,CASSPGQGGNQPQHF